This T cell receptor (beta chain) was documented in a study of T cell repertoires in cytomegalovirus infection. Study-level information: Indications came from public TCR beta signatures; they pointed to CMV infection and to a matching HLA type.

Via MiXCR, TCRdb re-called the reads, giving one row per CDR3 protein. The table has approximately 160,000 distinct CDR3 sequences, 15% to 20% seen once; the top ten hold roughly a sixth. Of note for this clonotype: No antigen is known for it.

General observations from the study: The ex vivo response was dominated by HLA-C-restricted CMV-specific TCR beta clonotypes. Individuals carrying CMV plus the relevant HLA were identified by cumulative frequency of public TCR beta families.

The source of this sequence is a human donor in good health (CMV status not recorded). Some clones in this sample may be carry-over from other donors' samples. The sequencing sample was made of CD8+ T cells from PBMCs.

As DNA, the CDR3 is TGTGCCAGCAGCCCCTATGGACTGACCTCCTACGAGCAGTACTTC. Amino acid sequence: CASSPYGLTSYEQYF. The chain is built from TRBV9 and TRBJ2-7; TRBD2 might be the D (5 bases). CDR1 and CDR2 from the germline V gene are SGDLS and YYNGEE. The CDR3 consists of 15 residues. V dropped 4 bases and J dropped 0 bases, with 14 bases sitting between them.